This passage covers 30 T cell receptor beta chains from one sample sequenced in a study of control samples from healthy donors and cancer patients. Assay: immunoSEQ multiplex PCR; the TCRdb copy retains only in-frame clones and omits some. The sample has about 180,000 clones, over 85% seen once. Sequences were obtained from blood. These TCRs come from a man younger than 45 in good health.

The chain joins TRBV3-1 (or the pseudogene TRBV3-2) to TRBJ2-7, with D unresolved. V was trimmed by 3 bases and J by 3 bases, leaving 6 bases between them. The CDR3 length is 12 residues. Germline-derived CDR1 and CDR2 are LGHDT and YNNKEL (reference sequence). The CDR3 reads CASSQGIYEQYF. The CDR3 coding sequence is TGTGCCAGCAGCCAGGGAATCTACGAGCAGTACTTC.

The chain joins TRBV29-1 to TRBJ1-4, with 7 bases aligning to TRBD1. There are 14 residues in the CDR3. CDR1 and CDR2 (germline): SQVTM, ANQGSEA. With V trimmed by 6 bases and J by 7 bases, 11 bases remained unmatched. The CDR3 reads CSVKNRGSSEKLFF. DNA for the CDR3: TGCAGCGTGAAAAACAGGGGTTCTTCTGAAAAACTGTTTTTT.

V gene TRBV7-2 combines with J gene TRBJ2-2; 7 bases align to TRBD2. CDR3 size: 17 residues. Trimming cost V 1 base and J 4 bases; bases outside gene matches: 9. Looked up from germline, CDR1 is SGHTA and CDR2 is FQGNSA. The DNA of the CDR3 is TGTGCCAGCAGCTTAGTTTCGGGGACTATGGCCACCGGGGAGCTGTTTTTT. It translates to CASSLVSGTMATGELFF.

This chain joins TRBV27 and TRBJ1-2; a weak D match, TRBD1 (6 bases). This CDR3 spans 15 amino acids. Germline-derived CDR1 and CDR2 are MNHEY and SMNVEV (reference sequence). The ends were cut back, 5 bases at V and 3 bases at J, with 16 bases in the middle. The CDR3 loop is CASSPGDTGHYGYTF. The CDR3 bases are TGTGCCAGCAGTCCGGGGGATACAGGGCACTATGGCTACACCTTC.

This chain uses TRBV4-2 with TRBJ1-2; 9 bases line up with TRBD1. Germline CDR1 is LGHNA and CDR2 is YNFKEQ. The CDR3 contains 15 residues. With 6 bases clipped from V and 0 bases from J, the junction kept 5 bases outside the gene matches. The CDR3 here is CASRPRTGANYGYTF. The CDR3 coding sequence is TGTGCCAGCAGACCACGGACAGGGGCTAACTATGGCTACACCTTC.

This clone was picked up one time. V usage is TRBV9 and J usage is TRBJ2-2; D may be TRBD1 (6 bases). V was cut by 4 bases and J by 3 bases, with 16 bases left in between. This CDR3 is built from 16 residues. The germline gives CDR1 SGDLS, CDR2 YYNGEE. The CDR3 DNA is TGTGCCAGCAGCCCTAGTACAGGGTTCGACACCGGGGAGCTGTTTTTT. It translates to CASSPSTGFDTGELFF.

A note on this clone: The identical CDR3 is also encoded by other nucleotide sequences in the sample. The chain is built from TRBV27 and TRBJ2-7; D perhaps matches TRBD1 (6 bases). Germline CDR1 reads MNHEY; CDR2 reads SMNVEV (reference sequence). Trimming took off 5 bases at V and 2 bases at J, with 10 bases between the two ends. The CDR3 consists of 13 residues. CDR3 sequence (DNA): TGTGCCAGCAGTCCACGGACAGCCTACGAGCAGTACTTC. Residues: CASSPRTAYEQYF.

To note about this clone: Sequence at one end of the junction differs from germline and may be a read error. The sample has other DNA sequences that encode this CDR3 too. The chain uses TRBV2 and TRBJ2-2; 12 nucleotides agree with TRBD1. Germline V gene lookup returns CDR1 SNHLY and CDR2 FYNNEI. The CDR3 has 15 amino acids. The CDR3 here is CASSPPGQGAGELFF. The CDR3 bases are TGTGCCAGCAGTCCACCGGGACAGGGGGCCGGAGAGCTGTTTTTT.

The chain combines TRBV2 with TRBJ2-7; 9 nucleotides match TRBD2. The CDR3 sequence is 14 residues long. The ends lost 2 bases at V and 6 bases at J; junction bases unmatched: 5. CDR1 SNHLY and CDR2 FYNNEI come from the germline V gene. CDR3 sequence: CASSEIGTSSEQYF. CDR3 bases: TGTGCCAGCAGTGAAATCGGGACTAGCTCCGAGCAGTACTTC.

The gene calls are TRBV7-9 and TRBJ2-7, with D possibly TRBD1 on 6 matching bases. The CDR3 spans 16 residues. V was shortened by 6 bases and J by 3 bases, with 21 bases between the two germline ends. Germline CDR1 is SEHNR and CDR2 is FQNEAQ (reference sequence). CDR3 sequence: CASRGTLGHSYYEQYF. DNA for the CDR3: TGTGCCAGCAGGGGTACGCTGGGACACAGTTACTACGAGCAGTACTTC. Supplemented by reference TRBV7-9 and TRBJ2-7, the full variable domain reads DTGVSQNPRHKITKRGQNVTFRCDPISEHNRLYWYRQTLGQGPEFLTYFQNEAQLEKSRLLSDRFSAERPKGSFSTLEIQRTEQGDSAMYLCASRGTLGHSYYEQYFGPGTRLTVT.

This clone was seen only once. The chain recombines TRBV7-2 with TRBJ1-5, with TRBD1 matching 8 bases. This CDR3 is 17 amino acids long. Per the germline V gene, CDR1 is SGHTA and CDR2 is FQGNSA. V was clipped by 5 bases and J by 0 bases; unmatched bases: 9. Written as DNA, the CDR3 is TGTGCCAGCAGCGACCGGGACAGGAAAAATAGCAATCAGCCCCAGCATTTT. Protein: CASSDRDRKNSNQPQHF.

The rearrangement links TRBV7-9 to TRBJ2-4; TRBD2 might be the D (6 bases). Germline values: CDR1 SEHNR, CDR2 FQNEAQ (reference sequence). CDR3 length: 15 amino acids. V lost 4 bases and J lost 5, with 15 bases in between. For the CDR3, the DNA is TGTGCCAGCAGCTCGGACTTGGGGGGACAAAACATTCAGTACTTC. Encoded protein: CASSSDLGGQNIQYF.

The chain couples TRBV9 to TRBJ2-1; D gene unclear. Germline V gene data show CDR1 as SGDLS and CDR2 as YYNGEE. The CDR3 runs to 14 residues. V was clipped by 0 bases and J by 0 bases, with 4 bases between them. The CDR3 reads CASSVAGSYNEQFF. In nucleotides, the CDR3 is TGTGCCAGCAGCGTAGCTGGCTCCTACAATGAGCAGTTCTTC.

The chain recombines TRBV7-9 with TRBJ1-4; 7 bases agree with TRBD1. V lost 4 bases and J lost 3; bases outside the gene matches: 5. Germline CDR1 reads SEHNR; CDR2 reads FQNEAQ (reference sequence). CDR3 length: 15 amino acids. CDR3 DNA sequence: TGTGCCAGCAGCTCTCGACAGGGAGCTAATGAAAAACTGTTTTTT. Its translation is CASSSRQGANEKLFF.

CDR3 residues: CASSQIGGSYEQYF. The CDR3, as DNA: TGTGCCAGCAGCCAGATCGGGGGGTCCTACGAGCAGTACTTC. The V and J genes are TRBV14 and TRBJ2-7; 7 bases match TRBD2. This CDR3 region has 14 residues. Germline V gene lookup returns CDR1 SGHDN and CDR2 FVKESK. V gave up 3 bases and J gave up 1 base; unmatched junction bases: 3.

The chain employs TRBV3-1 (or the pseudogene TRBV3-2) and TRBJ2-3; TRBD2 aligns across 7 bases. V dropped 1 base and J dropped 6; count of bases not matched to a gene: 4. This CDR3 is 14 amino acids long. CDR1 and CDR2 from the germline V gene are LGHDT and YNNKEL (reference sequence). The CDR3 sequence: CASSQGAGVDTQYF. The CDR3 DNA follows: TGTGCCAGCAGCCAAGGGGCGGGGGTGGATACGCAGTATTTT.

The chain carries TRBV19 and TRBJ1-6; D not certain. There are 15 residues in the CDR3. Trimming left V 5 bases short and J 5 bases short, with 13 bases between. Germline CDR1 reads LNHDA; CDR2 reads SQIVND (reference sequence). CDR3 DNA: TGTGCCAGTAGTCCCGACTCGAGGGATAATTCACCCCTCCACTTT. Its protein is CASSPDSRDNSPLHF.

The chain couples TRBV13 to TRBJ1-2, with 7 bases that match TRBD1. Germline values: CDR1 PRHDT, CDR2 FYEKMQ (reference sequence). The junction had 12 bases not matched to a gene; V was cut back by 4 bases and J by 4 bases. The CDR3 consists of 16 residues. The chain's CDR3 is CASSSWIGGVSYGYTF. The CDR3 DNA sequence: TGTGCCAGCAGCTCCTGGATAGGGGGCGTAAGCTATGGCTACACCTTC.

The chain employs TRBV27 and TRBJ1-4; 8 bases are a match to TRBD1. This CDR3 is built from 18 residues. J was trimmed by 2 bases and V by 5 bases; bases with no gene match: 13. Germline V lookup: CDR1 MNHEY, CDR2 SMNVEV (reference sequence). CDR3 protein: CASSPHSLDRVTNEKLFF. CDR3 DNA: TGTGCCAGCAGTCCCCACTCCCTGGACAGGGTTACTAATGAAAAACTGTTTTTT.

The rearrangement uses TRBV5-5 and TRBJ1-2; D is unclear. The germline V gene has CDR1 SGHKS and CDR2 YYEKEE (reference sequence). V was clipped by 1 base and J by 6 bases, with 13 bases between them. The CDR3 has 14 residues. The DNA of the CDR3 is TGTGCCAGCAGCTTGAGGTCAGAACCCAATGGCTACACCTTC. As protein: CASSLRSEPNGYTF.

The V and J genes are TRBV7-9 and TRBJ1-6; D call uncertain. Trimming took 2 bases from V and 13 from J, leaving 6 bases between them. This CDR3 is 11 amino acids long. CDR1 is SEHNR, CDR2 FQNEAQ, per germline (reference sequence). In DNA, the CDR3 is TGTGCCAGCAGCTTAACCCCCCCCCTCCACTTT. It translates to CASSLTPPLHF. Full variable domain (outside the CDR3, taken from reference TRBV7-9 and TRBJ1-6): DTGVSQNPRHKITKRGQNVTFRCDPISEHNRLYWYRQTLGQGPEFLTYFQNEAQLEKSRLLSDRFSAERPKGSFSTLEIQRTEQGDSAMYLCASSLTPPLHFGNGTRLTVT.

The chain carries TRBV19 and TRBJ1-2; no clear D. CDR1 is LNHDA and CDR2 is SQIVND in the germline V gene (reference sequence). This CDR3 comprises 13 residues. V shed 6 bases and J shed 3 bases, with 11 bases lying between them. CDR3 in amino acids: CASRIWGDYGYTF. As DNA, the CDR3 is TGTGCCAGTAGAATTTGGGGAGACTATGGCTACACCTTC. The whole variable domain, remainder taken from reference TRBV19 and TRBJ1-2, is DGGITQSPKYLFRKEGQNVTLSCEQNLNHDAMYWYRQDPGQGLRLIYYSQIVNDFQKGDIAEGYSVSREKKESFPLTVTSAQKNPTAFYLCASRIWGDYGYTFGSGTRLTVV.

V is TRBV27 and J is TRBJ2-2; no clear D gene. V shed 8 bases and J shed 0 bases, with 1 base lying between them. Looked up from germline, CDR1 is MNHEY and CDR2 is SMNVEV (reference sequence). The CDR3 runs to 11 residues. The CDR3 protein is CASANTGELFF. CDR3 DNA: TGTGCCAGCGCGAACACCGGGGAGCTGTTTTTT.

The chain recombines TRBV7-9 with TRBJ2-6; D possibly corresponds to TRBD2 (5 bases). The CDR3 consists of 14 residues. Germline-derived CDR1 and CDR2 are SEHNR and FQNEAQ (reference sequence). Trimming took 5 bases from V and 0 from J, leaving 5 bases between them. CDR3 sequence: CASSDYSGANVLTF. CDR3 sequence (DNA): TGTGCCAGCAGCGACTACTCTGGGGCCAACGTCCTGACTTTC.

This chain joins TRBV7-2 and TRBJ2-1, with D hard to call. This CDR3 has 13 amino acids. The ends were cut back, 5 bases at V and 8 bases at J, with 13 bases in the middle. Germline lookup yields CDR1 SGHTA and CDR2 FQGNSA. DNA for the CDR3: TGTGCCAGCAGCCCGTCAAGGTTCCATGAGCAGTTCTTC. It translates to CASSPSRFHEQFF.

The chain employs TRBV7-3 and TRBJ2-2; a weak D match, TRBD2 (5 bases). V gave up 2 bases and J gave up 10 bases, with 8 bases separating them. This CDR3 comprises 12 residues. Germline CDR1 SGHTA, CDR2 FQGTGA. In DNA form, the CDR3 reads TGTGCCAGCAGCTTAGAGGGAGAGGAGCTGTTTTTT. This translates into CASSLEGEELFF.

J is TRBJ2-3 and V is TRBV12-5; D is undetermined. CDR3 length: 14 residues. The germline V gene has CDR1 LGHNT and CDR2 FRNRAP. V lost 4 bases to trimming and J lost 2 bases, with 10 bases between them. CDR3 loop: CASGSGFLTDTQYF. The CDR3 DNA sequence: TGTGCTAGTGGTTCTGGCTTTCTCACAGATACGCAGTATTTT.

CDR3 amino acids: CASSGTGGRNQPQHF. The CDR3 bases are TGTGCCAGCAGCGGGACGGGGGGGCGCAATCAGCCCCAGCATTTT. The chain has TRBV9 and TRBJ1-5, with a tentative D call TRBD1 (6 bases). The V end was cut by 3 bases, the J end by 2 bases, with 12 bases between. This CDR3 contains 15 residues. Germline V gene sequence: CDR1 SGDLS, CDR2 YYNGEE.

A word on this clone: The junction and the germline gene differ at one end; a read error may be behind it. The rearrangement uses TRBV5-4 and TRBJ2-7; D tentatively fits TRBD1 or TRBD2 (5 bases each). This CDR3 is built from 11 residues. The germline CDR1 and CDR2 sequences are SGHNT and YYREEE (reference sequence). The CDR3 region is CASSFGARRNF. The CDR3 coding sequence is TGTGCCAGCAGCTTTGGGGCGCGGAGGAACTTC.

J is TRBJ2-3 and V is TRBV9, with a weak D call TRBD2 (5 bases). The CDR3 has 15 amino acids. Germline loops: CDR1 SGDLS, CDR2 YYNGEE. V was pared by 3 bases and J by 0 bases, with 11 bases between. The CDR3 bases are TGTGCCAGCAGCGGAACCCCGGGGAGCACAGATACGCAGTATTTT. Translating it yields CASSGTPGSTDTQYF.